This entry is about one T cell receptor beta chain. This sample was taken from a study of blood T cell repertoires in COVID-19. Turning to the study itself: Donors in the United States, Italy and Spain gave samples during acute or convalescent COVID-19. In each case, the material was cDNA or gDNA derived from T cells, B-cell-depleted T cells, or PBMCs.

Original data processing: The assay estimated nucleated cells by amplifying reference gene primers. The repertoire was sequenced with immunoSEQ multiplex PCR; TCRdb's copy has only in-frame clones and lacks some. The D gene and trimming were derived from the DNA, and the V and J assignments and clone size from that table. Seen here are fewer than 350,000 clones, 86% observed once, and the top ten hold about 12%. CDR1 and CDR2 from the germline V gene are SGHRS and YFSETQ. V shed 0 bases and J 2 bases; nucleotides not matched to a gene: 5. The CDR3 totals 15 residues. It was during active infection that Seattle patients were enrolled and then longitudinally followed.

The chain is built from TRBV5-1 and TRBJ2-7, with 7 bases identical to TRBD2. The sequencing sample was made of peripheral blood. The TCR originated in a woman aged 25 to 39 with COVID-19, enrolled during active disease. The chain's CDR3 is CASSLGGSGAYEQYF. DNA of the CDR3: TGCGCCAGCAGCTTGGGCGGCAGCGGGGCCTACGAGCAGTACTTC.